A single sample gave rise to the 21 T cell receptor beta chains below, sequenced in a study of vaccination effects on CD4 cells after COVID-19. These receptors have no identified antigens. ViraFEST used viral peptide pools to expand antigen-specific CD4+ T cells before sequencing. At the end of about ten days of culture, CD4+ T cells were isolated. Assay used: immunoSEQ multiplex PCR; TCRdb lists only in-frame clones, some missing. The sample contains about 14,000 clones, 76% of which appear only once. The sample consisted of CD4+ T cells from PBMCs cultured with HCoV-229E spike peptides, taken before COVID-19 vaccination. These receptors were obtained from a human donor who received a COVID-19 vaccine.

In its sample, this clone was seen a few times. The J gene is TRBJ2-7, the V gene TRBV4-2; weak D call: TRBD1 (5 bases). The V end was cut by 4 bases, the J end by 2 bases, with 12 bases between. This CDR3 is 14 amino acids long. Per the germline V gene, CDR1 is LGHNA and CDR2 is YNFKEQ. The CDR3 sequence: CASSREQVTYEQYF. The CDR3 coding sequence is TGTGCCAGCAGCCGAGAACAGGTTACCTACGAGCAGTACTTC.

The chain combines TRBV19 with TRBJ1-5, with 7 bases identical to TRBD1. This CDR3 is 15 amino acids long. Germline-derived CDR1 and CDR2 are LNHDA and SQIVND (reference sequence). V gave up 3 bases and J gave up 5 bases; unmatched junction bases: 7. CDR3 DNA sequence: TGTGCCAGTAGTATTTCCGGTCAGGGGGATCAGCCCCAGCATTTT. This codes for CASSISGQGDQPQHF.

This clone was observed a handful of times. The J gene is TRBJ2-7, the V gene TRBV3-1 (or the pseudogene TRBV3-2); D not resolved. V was pared by 1 base and J by 3 bases, with 4 bases between. The germline V gene has CDR1 LGHDT and CDR2 YNNKEL (reference sequence). The CDR3 has 12 amino acids. The DNA of the CDR3 is TGTGCCAGCAGCCAAGCGGACTACGAGCAGTACTTC. It codes for CASSQADYEQYF.

This chain's CDR3 is CASSTLTTGFGNTIYF. The CDR3 DNA follows: TGTGCCAGCAGCACGCTGACAACAGGGTTCGGAAACACCATATATTTT. The rearrangement links TRBV5-6 to TRBJ1-3; tentative D call: TRBD1 (6 bases). The V end was cut by 4 bases, the J end by 4 bases, with 18 bases between. CDR3 length: 16 residues. Germline values: CDR1 SGHDT, CDR2 YYEEEE.

The chain uses TRBV5-1 and TRBJ2-7; D unresolved. V lost 1 base and J lost 0, with 17 bases in between. CDR3 length: 17 amino acids. From germline, CDR1 is SGHRS and CDR2 YFSETQ. In DNA, the CDR3 is TGCGCCAGCAGCTTGTACAGTCCTATGGGGTCCTCCTACGAGCAGTACTTC. Its translation: CASSLYSPMGSSYEQYF.

This chain connects TRBV10-1 to TRBJ1-5, with D uncertain. This CDR3 contains 8 residues. The germline CDR1 and CDR2 sequences are WNHNN and SYGVQD (reference sequence). V dropped 11 bases and J dropped 7 bases, with 3 bases sitting between them. The CDR3 is CAFQPQHF. The CDR3 DNA follows: TGCGCCTTCCAGCCCCAGCATTTT.

This clone showed up just once. This rearrangement joins TRBV4-1 to TRBJ1-1, with D possibly TRBD1 on 6 matching bases. V shed 1 base and J shed 5 bases, with 14 bases lying between them. The CDR3 is 15 amino acids. Germline loops: CDR1 MGHRA, CDR2 YSYEKL. This CDR3 reads CASSQGQQGGTEAFF. In nucleotides, the CDR3 is TGCGCCAGCAGCCAAGGTCAACAGGGAGGGACTGAAGCTTTCTTT.

The V and J genes are TRBV5-1 and TRBJ1-1; 7 bases map to TRBD1. The length of the CDR3 is 17 residues. CDR1 SGHRS and CDR2 YFSETQ come from the germline V gene. Losses at the gene ends were 2 bases for V and 4 bases for J; bases not matched to a gene: 14. For the CDR3, the DNA is TGCGCCAGCAGCTTACAGGGGTTTAGTAGGTTTCGCACTGAAGCTTTCTTT. Protein sequence: CASSLQGFSRFRTEAFF.

The CDR3 DNA reads as TGCAGCGTTGAAGATAGGACAGGGCCTGCCTACGAGCAGTACTTC. Protein: CSVEDRTGPAYEQYF. The chain combines TRBV29-1 with TRBJ2-7; TRBD1 matches 8 bases. Germline loops: CDR1 SQVTM, CDR2 ANQGSEA. V lost 0 bases to trimming and J lost 2 bases; unmatched junction nucleotides: 6. The CDR3 is made up of 15 amino acids.

The chain couples TRBV7-2 to TRBJ1-1, with D possibly being TRBD1 (6 bases). This CDR3 region has 14 residues. Trimming cost V 3 bases and J 4 bases, with 12 bases left between them. The germline CDR1 and CDR2 sequences are SGHTA and FQGNSA. The CDR3 is CASSFRSRGTEAFF. The CDR3, as DNA: TGTGCCAGCAGCTTTCGGAGCAGGGGCACTGAAGCTTTCTTT.

The V gene is TRBV3-1 (or the pseudogene TRBV3-2), the J gene TRBJ1-2, with D unclear. Germline assignment: CDR1 LGHDT and CDR2 YNNKEL (reference sequence). The V and J ends lost 0 bases and 4 bases respectively, with 3 bases between them. The CDR3 length is 12 residues. The CDR3 DNA sequence: TGTGCCAGCAGCCAAGACTCCTATGGCTACACCTTC. Translated, it gives CASSQDSYGYTF.

This chain connects TRBV18 to TRBJ2-2; 9 positions match TRBD1. V shed 5 bases and J 5 bases; nucleotides not matched to a gene: 6. Germline V gene data show CDR1 as KGHSH and CDR2 as LQKENI. CDR3 length equals 15 residues. The CDR3 nucleotides are TGTGCCAGCTCAACAGGGGGCCAGAGTACCGGGGAGCTGTTTTTT. Its translation is CASSTGGQSTGELFF.

This clone was seen only a few times. The rearrangement uses TRBV6-5 and TRBJ1-3; D is possibly TRBD1 (5 bases). Trimming took off 6 bases at V and 0 bases at J, with 9 bases between the two ends. The CDR3 length is 14 residues. CDR1 and CDR2 (germline): MNHEY, SVGAGI. This chain's CDR3 is CASSAGNSGNTIYF. The CDR3 coding sequence is TGTGCCAGCAGCGCAGGGAACTCTGGAAACACCATATATTTT.

This clone occurred once. The chain recombines TRBV4-1 with TRBJ2-3; the D is unclear. The germline gives CDR1 MGHRA, CDR2 YSYEKL. The V gene lost 8 bases and the J gene lost 0 bases, with 12 bases spanning the gap. The CDR3 spans 14 residues. The CDR3 protein is CASSRVTSTDTQYF. The CDR3 DNA follows: TGCGCCAGCTCACGGGTGACTAGCACAGATACGCAGTATTTT.

The rearrangement uses TRBV10-3 and TRBJ1-3; perhaps TRBD1 as D (5 bases). Trimming pared 6 bases from V and 7 bases from J, leaving 22 bases between. The CDR3 covers 16 residues. The V gene's germline CDR1 is ENHRY and CDR2 SYGVKD. The CDR3 coding sequence is TGTGCCATCAGGGACCCGGGAAGGGACCAGGGCAACACCATATATTTT. It encodes CAIRDPGRDQGNTIYF.

This chain connects TRBV11-2 to TRBJ1-1; D uncertain. The CDR3 spans 18 residues. Trimming stripped 5 bases from V and 1 base from J, with 23 bases between. The germline V gene has CDR1 SGHAT and CDR2 FQNNGV. CDR3: CASSLYARPAGRNTEAFF. In nucleotides, the CDR3 is TGTGCCAGCAGCCTCTATGCCCGGCCGGCAGGACGGAACACTGAAGCTTTCTTT.

The rearrangement uses TRBV7-3 and TRBJ1-3, with D uncertain. The CDR3 covers 15 residues. Germline lookup yields CDR1 SGHTA and CDR2 FQGTGA. V lost 1 base and J lost 2, with 9 bases in between. CDR3 DNA sequence: TGTGCCAGCAGCTTAAGTGGGGAAGCTGGAAACACCATATATTTT. Its translation is CASSLSGEAGNTIYF. Together with reference TRBV7-3 and TRBJ1-3, the CDR3 gives the full variable domain: GAGVSQTPSNKVTEKGKYVELRCDPISGHTALYWYRQSLGQGPEFLIYFQGTGAADDSGLPNDRFFAVRPEGSVSTLKIQRTERGDSAVYLCASSLSGEAGNTIYFGEGSWLTVV.

This chain links TRBV28 with TRBJ1-5; no clear D. V dropped 8 bases and J dropped 0 bases, with 17 bases sitting between them. The germline V gene has CDR1 MDHEN and CDR2 SYDVKM. The CDR3 totals 16 residues. The CDR3 coding sequence is TGTGCCAGCCTACCTGGCGGGGTTTATAGCAATCAGCCCCAGCATTTT. Translated: CASLPGGVYSNQPQHF.

The chain uses TRBV12-3 or TRBV12-4 and TRBJ2-2, with D uncertain. The CDR3 spans 12 residues. V lost 2 bases and J lost 6, with 4 bases in between. The CDR3 nucleotides are TGTGCCAGCAGTTTACAACCCGGGGAGCTGTTTTTT. Translation: CASSLQPGELFF.

This clone was recorded a few times. The gene calls are TRBV4-1 and TRBJ2-7; perhaps TRBD1 as D (6 bases). The CDR3 extends over 16 amino acids. Per the germline V gene, CDR1 is MGHRA and CDR2 is YSYEKL. Trimming left V 0 bases short and J 6 bases short, with 18 bases between. CDR3 sequence: CASSQDDNRVIGEQYF. The CDR3 nucleotides are TGCGCCAGCAGCCAAGATGATAACAGGGTTATCGGCGAGCAGTACTTC.

V is TRBV3-1 (or the pseudogene TRBV3-2) and J is TRBJ1-2; 11 bases line up with TRBD1. CDR3 length equals 16 residues. The junction had 4 bases not matched to a gene; V was cut back by 1 base and J by 3 bases. Germline-derived CDR1 and CDR2 are LGHDT and YNNKEL (reference sequence). The CDR3: CASSQVPGQGDYGYTF. The CDR3 coding sequence is TGTGCCAGCAGCCAAGTCCCGGGACAGGGGGACTATGGCTACACCTTC.